The present TCR beta chain was sequenced within a study of blood T cell repertoires in COVID-19. Background on the study: Both acute and convalescent COVID-19 samples were obtained from the United States, Italy and Spain. PBMCs, B-cell-depleted T cells, or T cells provided the cDNA or gDNA that made up the material.

V shed 3 bases and J 0 bases; nucleotides not matched to a gene: 6. Germline V gives CDR1 SQVTM, CDR2 ANQGSEA. This CDR3 is built from 15 residues. Original data processing: Amplification of reference gene primers was used by the study to estimate nucleated cell counts. Sequencing was performed with immunoSEQ multiplex PCR; in TCRdb, only in-frame clones are kept and a portion is missing. That table supplies the V and J calls and clone size; D and trimming were determined from the DNA. The table lists about 200,000 clones, around 90% of them singletons. Sequences were obtained from peripheral blood. The genes are TRBV29-1 and TRBJ2-7, with 9 bases fitting TRBD1. This receptor was identified in a man between 60 and 70 years old with acute or convalescent COVID-19. DNA of the CDR3: TGCAGCGTTGACGGGGGACAGGGCAGCTCCTACGAGCAGTACTTC. Protein: CSVDGGQGSSYEQYF.